This TCR beta chain was identified in a study of T cell clonotyping in hematopoietic cell transplantation. Assay: immunoSEQ multiplex PCR; the TCRdb copy retains only in-frame clones and omits some. The sample holds several thousand clones, under 70% seen once. The ends lost 2 bases at V and 4 bases at J; junction bases unmatched: 7. Germline V gene lookup returns CDR1 SGHTA and CDR2 FQGTGA. The CDR3 sequence is 15 residues long. This clone is labeled as medium-sized. Specimen: peripheral blood mononuclear cells, collected 100 days after allogeneic stem cell transplant. The sequence was collected from a male patient aged 55 to 70 who had an allogeneic stem cell transplant from an unrelated donor, so the T cells may come from the graft donor. Some clones in this sample may be carry-over from other donors' samples. The chain couples TRBV7-3 to TRBJ1-1, with TRBD1 matching 7 bases. This CDR3 is CASSLEGGWSTEAFF. The DNA of the CDR3 is TGTGCCAGCAGCTTAGAAGGGGGCTGGAGCACTGAAGCTTTCTTT.